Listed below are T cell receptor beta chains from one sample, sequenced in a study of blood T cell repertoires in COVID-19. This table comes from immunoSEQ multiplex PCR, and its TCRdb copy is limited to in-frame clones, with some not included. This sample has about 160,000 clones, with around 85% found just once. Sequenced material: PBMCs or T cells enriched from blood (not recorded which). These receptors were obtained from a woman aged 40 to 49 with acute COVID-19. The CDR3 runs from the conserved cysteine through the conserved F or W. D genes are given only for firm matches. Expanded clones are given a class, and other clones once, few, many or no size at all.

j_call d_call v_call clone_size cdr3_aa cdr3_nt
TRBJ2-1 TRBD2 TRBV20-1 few CSASSGREYNEQFF TGCAGTGCAAGTAGCGGGAGAGAGTACAATGAGCAGTTCTTC
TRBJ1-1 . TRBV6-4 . CASSTASGTEAFF TGTGCCAGCAGTACGGCCTCGGGCACTGAAGCTTTCTTT
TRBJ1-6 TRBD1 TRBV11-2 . CASSLGGQGNNSPLHF TGTGCCAGCAGCTTAGGGGGACAGGGAAATAATTCACCCCTCCACTTT
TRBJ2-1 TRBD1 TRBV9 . CASSLGQGDINEQFF TGTGCCAGCAGCCTGGGACAGGGGGATATCAATGAGCAGTTCTTC
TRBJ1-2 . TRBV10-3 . CAISEVAENGYTF TGTGCCATCAGTGAGGTGGCGGAGAATGGCTACACCTTC
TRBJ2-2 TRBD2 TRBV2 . CASSLLAGNTGELFF TGTGCCAGCAGTTTACTAGCGGGGAACACCGGGGAGCTGTTTTTT
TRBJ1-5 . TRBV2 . CASSEGRNQPQHF TGTGCCAGCAGTGAGGGGCGGAATCAGCCCCAGCATTTT
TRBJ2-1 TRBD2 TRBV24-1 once CATSDPAGGRYNEQFF TGTGCCACCAGTGACCCCGCGGGAGGTCGGTACAATGAGCAGTTCTTC
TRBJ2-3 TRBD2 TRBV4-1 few CASSQGPTSVDTQYF TGCGCCAGCAGCCAAGGCCCAACTAGCGTCGATACGCAGTATTTT
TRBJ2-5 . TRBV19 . CASSGQSQETQYF TGTGCCAGTAGTGGACAGTCGCAAGAGACCCAGTACTTC
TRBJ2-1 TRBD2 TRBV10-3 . CAVAGEILDEQFF TGTGCCGTCGCGGGAGAGATCTTGGATGAGCAGTTCTTC
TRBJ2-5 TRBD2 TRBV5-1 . CASSWSSGRAGETQYF TGCGCCAGCAGCTGGTCTAGCGGGAGGGCTGGGGAGACCCAGTACTTC
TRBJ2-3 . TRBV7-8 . CASSTNLAGTDTQYF TGTGCCAGCAGCACAAACTTAGCGGGCACAGATACGCAGTATTTT
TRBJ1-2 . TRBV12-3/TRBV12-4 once CASSFGLIGYTF TGTGCCAGCAGTTTTGGCCTTATCGGCTACACCTTC
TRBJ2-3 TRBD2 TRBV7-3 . CASSDGASGYTDTQYF TGTGCCAGCAGCGACGGGGCTAGCGGTTACACAGATACGCAGTATTTT